This TCR beta chain was profiled in a study of T cell changes during pregnancy in multiple sclerosis. Measured with immunoSEQ multiplex PCR; TCRdb has only the in-frame clones, and not every one. This sample has around 75,000 clones, with around 92% found just once. The receptor was isolated from a female donor in good health, enrolled as a control in a pregnancy study. The sequenced sample was peripheral blood, obtained in the first trimester of pregnancy.

CDR3 nucleotides: TGTGCCAGCAGCCGGAGAGGTCAAGAGACCCAGTACTTC. As protein: CASSRRGQETQYF. This chain uses TRBV5-4 with TRBJ2-5; no clear D. Per germline, CDR1 SGHNT and CDR2 YYREEE (reference sequence). This CDR3 comprises 13 residues. Trimming stripped 4 bases from V and 2 bases from J, with 9 bases between.